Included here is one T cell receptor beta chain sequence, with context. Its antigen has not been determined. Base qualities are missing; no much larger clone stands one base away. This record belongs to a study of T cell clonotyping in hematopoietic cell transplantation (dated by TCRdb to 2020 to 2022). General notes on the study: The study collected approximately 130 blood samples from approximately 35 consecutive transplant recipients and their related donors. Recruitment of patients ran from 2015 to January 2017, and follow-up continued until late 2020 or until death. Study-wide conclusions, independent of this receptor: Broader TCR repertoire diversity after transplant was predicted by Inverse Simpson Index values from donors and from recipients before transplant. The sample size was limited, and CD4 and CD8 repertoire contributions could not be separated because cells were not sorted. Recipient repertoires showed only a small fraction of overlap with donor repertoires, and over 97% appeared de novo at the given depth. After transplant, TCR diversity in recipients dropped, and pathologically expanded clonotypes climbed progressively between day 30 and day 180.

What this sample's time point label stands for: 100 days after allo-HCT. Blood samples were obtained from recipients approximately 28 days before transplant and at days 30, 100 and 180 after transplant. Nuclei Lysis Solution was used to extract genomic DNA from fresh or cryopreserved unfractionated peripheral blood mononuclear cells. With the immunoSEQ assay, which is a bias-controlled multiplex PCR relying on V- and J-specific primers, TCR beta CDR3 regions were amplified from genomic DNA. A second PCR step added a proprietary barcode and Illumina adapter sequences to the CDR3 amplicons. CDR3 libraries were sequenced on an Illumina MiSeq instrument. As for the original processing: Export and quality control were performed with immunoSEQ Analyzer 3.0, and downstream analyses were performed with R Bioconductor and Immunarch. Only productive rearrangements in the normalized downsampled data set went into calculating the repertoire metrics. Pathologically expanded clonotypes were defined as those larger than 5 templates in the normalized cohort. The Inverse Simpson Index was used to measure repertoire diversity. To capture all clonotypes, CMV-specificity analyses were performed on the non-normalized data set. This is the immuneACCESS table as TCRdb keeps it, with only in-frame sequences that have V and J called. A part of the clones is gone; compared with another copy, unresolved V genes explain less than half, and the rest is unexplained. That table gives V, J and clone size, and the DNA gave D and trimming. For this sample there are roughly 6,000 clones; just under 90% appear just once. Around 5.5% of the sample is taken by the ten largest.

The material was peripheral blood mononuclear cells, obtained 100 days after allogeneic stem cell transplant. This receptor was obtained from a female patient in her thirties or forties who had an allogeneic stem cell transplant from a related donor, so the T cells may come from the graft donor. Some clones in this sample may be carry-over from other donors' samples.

This receptor carries the CDR3 CASSPGTDSPGYTF. The nucleotide sequence reads TGTGCCAGCTCACCCGGGACAGACTCCCCTGGCTACACCTTC. The chain is encoded by TRBV18 joined to TRBJ1-2; 7 central nucleotides agree with TRBD1. CDR1 and CDR2 (KGHSH, LQKENI) derive from the germline V gene. V has 3 bases trimmed and J has 7 bases trimmed; junction bases matching no gene number 8. Including the terminal cysteine and phenylalanine, the CDR3 comprises 14 residues. Only the CDR3 portion is preserved as DNA: 42 bases, with reading frame beginning at the first base. With the portions outside the CDR3 filled from the reference TRBV18 and TRBJ1-2 genes, the complete variable region becomes NAGVMQNPRHLVRRRGQEARLRCSPMKGHSHVYWYRQLPEEGLKFMVYLQKENIIDESGMPKERFSAEFPKEGPSILRIQQVVRGDSAAYFCASSPGTDSPGYTFGSGTRLTVV.